This T cell receptor (beta chain) was documented in a study of T cell repertoires in cytomegalovirus infection. Study details: An indication of both CMV infection and matching HLA type came from public TCR beta signatures.

Whole-study results and caveats: Within the response measured ex vivo, HLA-C-restricted CMV-specific TCR beta clonotypes were dominant. The study identified carriers of CMV plus the relevant HLA from cumulative public TCR beta family frequency.

This clonotype showed up many times. What it binds is unknown. TCRdb itself ran the reads through MiXCR, one entry per CDR3 protein. This table has 70,000 to 75,000 distinct CDR3 sequences, 3% to 4.5% appearing once. The CDR3 is made up of 15 amino acids. Trimming shortened V by 5 bases and J by 5 bases, and 19 bases separated the two germline ends. This chain uses TRBV12-3 or TRBV12-4 with TRBJ2-7; D uncertain. Sequenced material: PBMCs. This receptor was identified in a human donor in good health (CMV status not recorded). Some clones in this sample may be carry-over from other donors' samples. CDR3 residues: CASSVRTIRAHEQYF. DNA of the CDR3: TGTGCCAGCAGTGTCCGGACGATTCGGGCCCACGAGCAGTACTTC.